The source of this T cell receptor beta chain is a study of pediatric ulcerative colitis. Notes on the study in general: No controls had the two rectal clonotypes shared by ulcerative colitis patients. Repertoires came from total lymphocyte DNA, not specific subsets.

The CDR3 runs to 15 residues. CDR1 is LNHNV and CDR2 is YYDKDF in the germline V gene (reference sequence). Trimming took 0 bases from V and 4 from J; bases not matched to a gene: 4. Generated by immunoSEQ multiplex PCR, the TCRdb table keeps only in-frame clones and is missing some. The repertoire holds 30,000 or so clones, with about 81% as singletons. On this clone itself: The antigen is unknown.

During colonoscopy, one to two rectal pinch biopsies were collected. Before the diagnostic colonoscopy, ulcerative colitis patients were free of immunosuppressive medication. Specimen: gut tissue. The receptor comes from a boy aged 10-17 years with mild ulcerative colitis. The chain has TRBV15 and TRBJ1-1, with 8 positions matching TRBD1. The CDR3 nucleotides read TGTGCCACCAGCAGAGACAGGGGGCTGAGCACTGAAGCTTTCTTT. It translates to CATSRDRGLSTEAFF.